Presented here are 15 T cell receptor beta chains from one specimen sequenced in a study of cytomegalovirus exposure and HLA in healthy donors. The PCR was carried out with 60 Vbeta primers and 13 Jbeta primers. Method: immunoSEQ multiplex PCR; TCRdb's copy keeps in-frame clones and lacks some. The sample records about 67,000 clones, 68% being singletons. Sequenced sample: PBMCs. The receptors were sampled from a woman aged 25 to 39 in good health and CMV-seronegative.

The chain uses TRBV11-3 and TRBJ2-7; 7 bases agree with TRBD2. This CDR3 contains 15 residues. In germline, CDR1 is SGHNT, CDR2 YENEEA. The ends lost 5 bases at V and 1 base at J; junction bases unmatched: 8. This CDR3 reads CASSKGRDGSYEQYF. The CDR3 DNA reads TGTGCCAGCAGCAAGGGGAGGGACGGATCCTACGAGCAGTACTTC.

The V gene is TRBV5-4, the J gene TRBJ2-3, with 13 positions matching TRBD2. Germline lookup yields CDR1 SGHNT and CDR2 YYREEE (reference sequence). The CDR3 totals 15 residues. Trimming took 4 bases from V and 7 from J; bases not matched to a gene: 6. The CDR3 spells CASSETSGGGNTQYF. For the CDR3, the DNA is TGTGCCAGCAGCGAAACTAGCGGGGGGGGGAATACGCAGTATTTT.

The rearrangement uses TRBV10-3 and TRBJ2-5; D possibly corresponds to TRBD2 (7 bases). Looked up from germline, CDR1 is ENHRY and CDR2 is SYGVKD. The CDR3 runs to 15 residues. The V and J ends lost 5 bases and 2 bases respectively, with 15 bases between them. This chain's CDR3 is CAISRGGGDQETQYF. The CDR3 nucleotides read TGTGCCATCAGTCGAGGGGGGGGCGATCAAGAGACCCAGTACTTC.

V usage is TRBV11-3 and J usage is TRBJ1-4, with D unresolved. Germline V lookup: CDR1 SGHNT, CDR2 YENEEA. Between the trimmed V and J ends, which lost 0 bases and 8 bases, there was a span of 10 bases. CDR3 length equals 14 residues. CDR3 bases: TGTGCCAGCAGCTTAGATCATGGAGGAGAAAAACTGTTTTTT. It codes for CASSLDHGGEKLFF.

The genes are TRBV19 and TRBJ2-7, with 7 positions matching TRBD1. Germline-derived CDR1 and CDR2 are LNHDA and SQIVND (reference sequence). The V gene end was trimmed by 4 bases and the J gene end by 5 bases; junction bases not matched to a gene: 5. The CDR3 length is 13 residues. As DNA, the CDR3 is TGTGCCAGTAGTAACAGGGGATACGACGAGCAGTACTTC. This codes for CASSNRGYDEQYF.

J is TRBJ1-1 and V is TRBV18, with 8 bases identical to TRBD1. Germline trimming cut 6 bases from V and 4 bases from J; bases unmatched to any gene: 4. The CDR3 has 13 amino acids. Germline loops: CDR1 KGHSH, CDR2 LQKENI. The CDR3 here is CASSPGQATEAFF. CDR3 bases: TGTGCCAGCTCCCCGGGACAGGCCACTGAAGCTTTCTTT. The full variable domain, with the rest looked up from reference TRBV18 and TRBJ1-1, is NAGVMQNPRHLVRRRGQEARLRCSPMKGHSHVYWYRQLPEEGLKFMVYLQKENIIDESGMPKERFSAEFPKEGPSILRIQQVVRGDSAAYFCASSPGQATEAFFGQGTRLTVV.

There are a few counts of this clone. The CDR3 region has the DNA TGTGCCAGCAGCGCTTCTCGGGGGGGGAGCACTGAAGCTTTCTTT. Amino acids: CASSASRGGSTEAFF. V usage is TRBV11-1 and J usage is TRBJ1-1, with D perhaps matching TRBD1 (5 bases). CDR1 and CDR2 (germline): SGHAT, FQDESV (reference sequence). The CDR3 sequence is 15 residues long. V gave up 5 bases and J gave up 4 bases, with 17 bases separating them. Full variable domain (missing parts from reference TRBV11-1 and TRBJ1-1): EAEVAQSPRYKITEKSQAVAFWCDPISGHATLYWYRQILGQGPELLVQFQDESVVDDSQLPKDRFSAERLKGVDSTLKIQPAELGDSAMYLCASSASRGGSTEAFFGQGTRLTVV.

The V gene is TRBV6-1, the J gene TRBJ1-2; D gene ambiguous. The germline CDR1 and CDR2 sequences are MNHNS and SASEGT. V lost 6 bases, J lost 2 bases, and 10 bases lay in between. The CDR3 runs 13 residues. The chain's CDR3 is CASSATVNYGYTF. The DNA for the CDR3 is TGTGCCAGCAGCGCTACAGTGAACTATGGCTACACCTTC.

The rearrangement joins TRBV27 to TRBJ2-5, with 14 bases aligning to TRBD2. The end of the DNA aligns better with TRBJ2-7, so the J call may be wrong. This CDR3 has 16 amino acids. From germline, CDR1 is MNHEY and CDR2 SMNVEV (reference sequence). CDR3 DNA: TGTGCCAGCAGTCCGGGACTAGCGGGGGCCTCCTACGAGCAGTACTTC. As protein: CASSPGLAGASYEQYF.

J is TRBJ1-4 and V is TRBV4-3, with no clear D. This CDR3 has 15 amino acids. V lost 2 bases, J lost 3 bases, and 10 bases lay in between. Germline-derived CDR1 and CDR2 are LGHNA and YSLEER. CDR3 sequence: CASSQTRLANEKLFF. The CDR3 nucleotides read TGCGCCAGCAGCCAAACCAGGTTGGCTAATGAAAAACTGTTTTTT.

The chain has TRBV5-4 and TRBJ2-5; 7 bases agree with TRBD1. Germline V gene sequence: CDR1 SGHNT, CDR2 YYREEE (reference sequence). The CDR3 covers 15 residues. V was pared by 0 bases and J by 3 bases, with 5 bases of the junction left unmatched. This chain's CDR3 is CASSLAGTAKETQYF. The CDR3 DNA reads TGTGCCAGCAGCTTGGCCGGGACAGCTAAAGAGACCCAGTACTTC.

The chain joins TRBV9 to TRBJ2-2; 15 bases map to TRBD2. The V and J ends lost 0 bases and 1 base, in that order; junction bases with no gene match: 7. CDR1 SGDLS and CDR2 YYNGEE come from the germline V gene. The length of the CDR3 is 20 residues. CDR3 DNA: TGTGCCAGCAGCGTAGCTACTAGGGGACTAGCGGGGGGGAACACCGGGGAGCTGTTTTTT. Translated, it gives CASSVATRGLAGGNTGELFF.

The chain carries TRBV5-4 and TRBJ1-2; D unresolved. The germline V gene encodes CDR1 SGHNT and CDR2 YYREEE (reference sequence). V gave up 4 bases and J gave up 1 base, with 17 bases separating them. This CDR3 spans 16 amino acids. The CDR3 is CASSPGGAEHNYGYTF. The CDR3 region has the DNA TGTGCCAGCAGCCCAGGAGGAGCGGAACATAACTATGGCTACACCTTC.

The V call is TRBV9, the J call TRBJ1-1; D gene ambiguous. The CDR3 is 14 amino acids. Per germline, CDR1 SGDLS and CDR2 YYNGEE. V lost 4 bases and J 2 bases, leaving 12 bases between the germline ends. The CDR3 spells CASSPGSTNTEAFF. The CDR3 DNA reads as TGTGCCAGCAGCCCGGGATCTACAAACACTGAAGCTTTCTTT.

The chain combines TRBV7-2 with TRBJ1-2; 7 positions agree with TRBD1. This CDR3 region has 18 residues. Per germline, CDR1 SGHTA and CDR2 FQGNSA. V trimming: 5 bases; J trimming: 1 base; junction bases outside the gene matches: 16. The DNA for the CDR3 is TGTGCCAGCAGCCTACTAAGGGCGCCCGACAGGGTTAACTATGGCTACACCTTC. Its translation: CASSLLRAPDRVNYGYTF.